Each of the 7 T cell receptor beta chains below was sequenced from the same sample in a study of T cell responses to AZD1222 COVID-19 vaccine (dated by TCRdb to the early 2020s). This specimen's time point label, interpreted: baseline before first vaccination. The library was obtained by the immunoSEQ multiplex PCR assay. The table was pulled from immuneACCESS by TCRdb, which kept in-frame rearrangements only. Such tables lose some clones; where checked, under half of the loss comes from unresolved V genes, and the rest has no known cause. Here the sample has under 95,000 clones; about 92% occur a single time. The top ten clones comprise around 3% of the sample. Sequencing used peripheral blood, obtained on day 0 of AZD1222 vaccination. These receptor sequences come from an adult in good health.

The rearrangement joins TRBV7-8 to TRBJ2-7; 11 bases align to TRBD2. The junction had 4 bases not matched to a gene; V was cut back by 4 bases and J by 2 bases. This CDR3 has 15 amino acids. Germline V gene lookup returns CDR1 SGHVS and CDR2 FQNEAQ. Written as DNA, the CDR3 is TGTGCCAGCAGCTCCGGGACTAGCGGTGCCTACGAGCAGTACTTC. It translates to CASSSGTSGAYEQYF.

The chain has TRBV6-5 and TRBJ2-7, with a tentative D call TRBD1 (6 bases). The CDR3 contains 13 residues. CDR1 is MNHEY, CDR2 SVGAGI, per germline. V lost 5 bases, J lost 6 bases, and 14 bases lay in between. CDR3 coding DNA: TGTGCCAGCAGTCCTGGACAGCCCAGCGAGCAGTACTTC. Its translation: CASSPGQPSEQYF.

This chain connects TRBV27 to TRBJ1-1; possible D gene TRBD1, 6 bases. The CDR3 runs to 13 residues. Per the germline V gene, CDR1 is MNHEY and CDR2 is SMNVEV (reference sequence). V lost 5 bases and J lost 5, with 12 bases in between. The CDR3 loop is CASSLGAGTEAFF. The CDR3 bases are TGTGCCAGCAGTCTGGGGGCTGGGACTGAAGCTTTCTTT.

The rearrangement uses TRBV24-1 and TRBJ1-2, with TRBD1 matching 9 bases. After removal of 4 bases from V and 6 bases from J, the junction contained 8 bases not matched to a gene. CDR3 size: 15 residues. CDR1 is KGHDR, CDR2 SFDVKD, per germline. CDR3 protein: CATSEPGQGPHGYTF. DNA of the CDR3: TGTGCCACCAGTGAACCGGGACAGGGACCCCATGGCTACACCTTC.

The chain employs TRBV2 and TRBJ1-5, with TRBD1 as a possible D gene (6 bases). The V and J ends lost 4 bases and 7 bases respectively, with 17 bases between them. CDR1 is SNHLY and CDR2 is FYNNEI in the germline V gene. The CDR3 length is 15 residues. This CDR3 is CASSAPDRIGQPQHF. The CDR3 DNA reads TGTGCCAGCAGTGCACCGGACAGAATCGGGCAGCCCCAGCATTTT.

As to this clone: A single base separates this from a much larger clone, so it may be a read error. Other DNA sequences within the sample encode an identical CDR3. This chain joins TRBV6-5 and TRBJ1-1; D gene ambiguous. The CDR3 sequence is 14 residues long. The germline V gene has CDR1 MNHEY and CDR2 SVGAGI. V lost 2 bases to trimming and J lost 1 base, with 8 bases between them. Here the CDR3 reads CASSYVAGNTEAFF. CDR3 bases: TGTGCCAGCAGTTACGTGGCAGGGAACACTGAAGCTTTCTTT.

The chain combines TRBV28 with TRBJ2-7, with D unresolved. The length of the CDR3 is 13 residues. V lost 4 bases and J 4 bases, leaving 11 bases between the germline ends. Germline CDR1 reads MDHEN; CDR2 reads SYDVKM. CDR3 sequence: CASSYPAQYEQYF. CDR3 bases: TGTGCCAGCAGTTACCCGGCTCAGTACGAGCAGTACTTC.